In its sample, the clone carrying this T cell receptor beta chain was seen a few times. As yet, its antigen is unknown. The entry originates in a study of cytomegalovirus exposure and HLA in healthy donors. Study outcomes and limitations: A later analysis appeared to link common viral pathogens to several of the most significant clusters. Cytomegalovirus status was reportedly diagnosed by the classifier with high sensitivity and specificity. Indistinguishability led to the exclusion of some V segments, TRBV6-2 and TRBV6-3 included.

This CDR3 has 13 residues. Per germline, CDR1 SGHTA and CDR2 FQGTGA. The ends were cut back, 2 bases at V and 4 bases at J, with 8 bases in the middle. The PCR was carried out with 60 Vbeta primers and 13 Jbeta primers. Clones were sequenced by immunoSEQ multiplex PCR, and TCRdb holds only the in-frame ones, with some missing. The sample consists of about 130,000 clones, 84% of them appearing once. The sample was PBMCs. V is TRBV7-3 and J is TRBJ1-1, with D perhaps matching TRBD1 (6 bases). This TCR was recovered from a man in his fifties or sixties in good health and CMV-seronegative. The CDR3 nucleotides read TGTGCCAGCAGCTTAGTACAGGGCACTGAAGCTTTCTTT. This encodes CASSLVQGTEAFF.